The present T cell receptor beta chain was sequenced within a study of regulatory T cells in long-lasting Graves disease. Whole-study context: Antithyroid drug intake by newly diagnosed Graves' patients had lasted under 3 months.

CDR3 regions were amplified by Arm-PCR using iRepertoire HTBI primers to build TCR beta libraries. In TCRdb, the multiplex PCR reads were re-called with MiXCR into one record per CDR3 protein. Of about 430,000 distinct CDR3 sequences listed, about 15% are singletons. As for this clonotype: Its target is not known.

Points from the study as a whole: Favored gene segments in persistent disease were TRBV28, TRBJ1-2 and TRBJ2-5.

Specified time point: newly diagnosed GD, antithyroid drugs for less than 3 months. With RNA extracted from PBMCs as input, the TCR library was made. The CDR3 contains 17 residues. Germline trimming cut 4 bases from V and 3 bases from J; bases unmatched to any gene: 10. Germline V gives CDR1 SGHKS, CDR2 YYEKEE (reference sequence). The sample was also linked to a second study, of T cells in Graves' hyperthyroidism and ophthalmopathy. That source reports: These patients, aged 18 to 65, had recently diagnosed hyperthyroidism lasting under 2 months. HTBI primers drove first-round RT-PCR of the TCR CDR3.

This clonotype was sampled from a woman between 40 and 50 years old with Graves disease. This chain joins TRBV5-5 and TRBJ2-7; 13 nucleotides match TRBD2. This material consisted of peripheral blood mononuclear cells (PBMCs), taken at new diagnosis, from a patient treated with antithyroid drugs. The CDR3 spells CASSPGLAGAQNYEQYF. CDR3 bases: TGTGCCAGCAGCCCCGGACTAGCGGGAGCACAAAACTACGAGCAGTACTTC.